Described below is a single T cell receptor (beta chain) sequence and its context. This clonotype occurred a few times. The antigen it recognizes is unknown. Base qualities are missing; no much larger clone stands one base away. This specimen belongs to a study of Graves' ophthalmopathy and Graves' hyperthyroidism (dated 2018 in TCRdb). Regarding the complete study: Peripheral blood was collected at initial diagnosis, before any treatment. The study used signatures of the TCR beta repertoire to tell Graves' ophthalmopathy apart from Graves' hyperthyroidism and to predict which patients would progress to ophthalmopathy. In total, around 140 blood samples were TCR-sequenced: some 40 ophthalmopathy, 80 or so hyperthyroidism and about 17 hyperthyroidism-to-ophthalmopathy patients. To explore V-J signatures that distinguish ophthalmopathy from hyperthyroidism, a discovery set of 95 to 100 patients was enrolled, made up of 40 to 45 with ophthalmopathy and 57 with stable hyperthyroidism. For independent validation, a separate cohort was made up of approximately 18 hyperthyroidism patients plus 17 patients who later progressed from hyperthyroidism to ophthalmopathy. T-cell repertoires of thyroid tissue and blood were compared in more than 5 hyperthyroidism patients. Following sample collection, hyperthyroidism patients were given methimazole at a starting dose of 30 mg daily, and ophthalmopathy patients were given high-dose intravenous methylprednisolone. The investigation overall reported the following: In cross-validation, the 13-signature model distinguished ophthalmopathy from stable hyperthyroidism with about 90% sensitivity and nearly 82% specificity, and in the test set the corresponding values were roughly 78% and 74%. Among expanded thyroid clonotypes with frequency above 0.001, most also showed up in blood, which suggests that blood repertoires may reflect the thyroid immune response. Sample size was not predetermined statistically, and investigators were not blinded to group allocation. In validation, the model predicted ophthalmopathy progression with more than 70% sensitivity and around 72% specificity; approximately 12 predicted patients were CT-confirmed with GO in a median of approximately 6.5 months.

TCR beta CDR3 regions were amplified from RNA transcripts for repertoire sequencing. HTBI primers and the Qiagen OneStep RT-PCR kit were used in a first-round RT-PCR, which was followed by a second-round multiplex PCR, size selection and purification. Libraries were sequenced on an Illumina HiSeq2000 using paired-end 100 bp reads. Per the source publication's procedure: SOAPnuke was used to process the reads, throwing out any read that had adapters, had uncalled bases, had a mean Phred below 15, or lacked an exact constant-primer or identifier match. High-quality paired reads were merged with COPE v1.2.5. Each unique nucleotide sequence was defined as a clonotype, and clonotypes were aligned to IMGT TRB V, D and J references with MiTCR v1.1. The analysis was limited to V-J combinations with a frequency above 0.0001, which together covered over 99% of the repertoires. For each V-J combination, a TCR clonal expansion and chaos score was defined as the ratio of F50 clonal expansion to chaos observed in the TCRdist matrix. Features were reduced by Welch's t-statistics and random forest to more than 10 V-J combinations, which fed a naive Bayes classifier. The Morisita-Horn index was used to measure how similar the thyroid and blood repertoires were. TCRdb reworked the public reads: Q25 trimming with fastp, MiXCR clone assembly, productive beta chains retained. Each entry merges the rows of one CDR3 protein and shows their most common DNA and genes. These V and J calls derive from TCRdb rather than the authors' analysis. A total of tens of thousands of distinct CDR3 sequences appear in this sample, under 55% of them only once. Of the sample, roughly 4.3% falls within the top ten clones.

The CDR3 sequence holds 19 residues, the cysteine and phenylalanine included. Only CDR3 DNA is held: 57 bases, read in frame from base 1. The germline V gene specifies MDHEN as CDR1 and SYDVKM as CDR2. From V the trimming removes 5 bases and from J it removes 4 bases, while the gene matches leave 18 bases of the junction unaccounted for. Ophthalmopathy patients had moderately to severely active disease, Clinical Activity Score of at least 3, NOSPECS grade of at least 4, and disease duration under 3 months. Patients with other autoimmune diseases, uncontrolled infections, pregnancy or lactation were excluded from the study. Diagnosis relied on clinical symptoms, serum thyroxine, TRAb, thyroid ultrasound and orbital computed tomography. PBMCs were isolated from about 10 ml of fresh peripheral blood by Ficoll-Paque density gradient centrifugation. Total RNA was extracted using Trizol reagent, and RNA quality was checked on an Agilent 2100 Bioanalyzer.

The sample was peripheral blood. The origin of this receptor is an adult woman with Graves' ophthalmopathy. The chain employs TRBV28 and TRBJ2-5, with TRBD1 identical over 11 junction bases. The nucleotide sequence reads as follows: TGTGCCAGCAGTGGACAGGGGGCGGTGGCGGGAGGACTGGGAGAGACCCAGTACTTC. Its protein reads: CASSGQGAVAGGLGETQYF.